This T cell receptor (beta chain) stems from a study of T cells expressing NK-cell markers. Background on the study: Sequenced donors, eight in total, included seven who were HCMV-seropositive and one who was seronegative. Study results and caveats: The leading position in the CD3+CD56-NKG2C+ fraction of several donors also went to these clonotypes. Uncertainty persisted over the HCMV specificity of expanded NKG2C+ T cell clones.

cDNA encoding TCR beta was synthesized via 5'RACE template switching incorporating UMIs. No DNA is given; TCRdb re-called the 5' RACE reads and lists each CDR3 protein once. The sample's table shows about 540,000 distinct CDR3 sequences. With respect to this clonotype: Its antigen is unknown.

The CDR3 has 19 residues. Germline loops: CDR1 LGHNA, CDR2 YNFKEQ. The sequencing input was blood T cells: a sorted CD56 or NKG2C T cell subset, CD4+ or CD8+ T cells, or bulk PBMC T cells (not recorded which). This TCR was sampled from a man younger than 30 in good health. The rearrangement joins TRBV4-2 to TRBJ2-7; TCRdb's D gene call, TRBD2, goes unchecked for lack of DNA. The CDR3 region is CASSQDRLAGVGGTYEQYF.